This T cell receptor beta chain was sequenced for a study of OX40 agonist ivuxolimab in advanced cancers. General study findings and limits: More expanded clones were seen, on average, in CD8+ T cells than in CD4+. Clonal expansion in partial responders at 0.1-3.0 mg/kg ranked among the lowest. Determination of antigen specificity was not performed for the expanded peripheral T cells. CD4+ and CD8+ blood T cells expanded clonally by week 6 at 0.1 to 3.0 mg/kg.

Points on this clone: Antigen: not known.

Libraries were prepared by immunoSEQ multiplex PCR; TCRdb keeps only in-frame clonotypes and omits some of them. The sample contains tens of thousands of clones, under 95% of which appear only once. This specimen was CD4+ or CD8+ T cells sorted from blood, taken in a trial of the OX40 agonist ivuxolimab. The clonotype comes from an adult with an advanced solid tumor such as melanoma, head and neck, liver or kidney cancer.

CDR3 sequence reads: CASSTRGSTDTQYF. The CDR3 DNA reads as TGCGCCAGCAGCACCCGAGGGAGCACAGATACGCAGTATTTT. V is TRBV5-1 and J is TRBJ2-3; the D gene is possibly TRBD2 (5 bases). V gave up 4 bases and J gave up 0 bases, with 9 bases separating them. The CDR3 length is 14 residues. Germline V gives CDR1 SGHRS, CDR2 YFSETQ.